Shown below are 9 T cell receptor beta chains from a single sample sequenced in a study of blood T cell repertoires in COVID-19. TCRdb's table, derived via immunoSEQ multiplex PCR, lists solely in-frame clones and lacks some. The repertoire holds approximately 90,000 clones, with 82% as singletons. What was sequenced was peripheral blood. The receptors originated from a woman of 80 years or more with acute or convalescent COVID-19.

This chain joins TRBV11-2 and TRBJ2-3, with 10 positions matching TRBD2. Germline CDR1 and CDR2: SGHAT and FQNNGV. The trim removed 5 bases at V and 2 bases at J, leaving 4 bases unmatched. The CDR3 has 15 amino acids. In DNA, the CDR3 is TGTGCCAGCAGCCCCGGACTAGCGGCCACAGATACGCAGTATTTT. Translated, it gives CASSPGLAATDTQYF.

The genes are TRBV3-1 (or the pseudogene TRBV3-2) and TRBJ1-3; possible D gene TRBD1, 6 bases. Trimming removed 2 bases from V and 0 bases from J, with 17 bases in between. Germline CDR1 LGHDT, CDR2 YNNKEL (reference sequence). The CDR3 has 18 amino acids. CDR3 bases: TGTGCCAGCAGCCAACTGTGGGGGGCGGGGGACTCTGGAAACACCATATATTTT. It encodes CASSQLWGAGDSGNTIYF.

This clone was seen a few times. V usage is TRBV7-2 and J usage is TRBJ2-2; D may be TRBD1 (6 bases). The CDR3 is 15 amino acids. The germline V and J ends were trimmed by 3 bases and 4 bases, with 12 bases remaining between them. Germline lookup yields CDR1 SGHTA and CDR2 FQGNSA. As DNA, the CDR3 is TGTGCCAGCAGCTTGATAACACAGGGCACCGGGGAGCTGTTTTTT. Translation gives CASSLITQGTGELFF.

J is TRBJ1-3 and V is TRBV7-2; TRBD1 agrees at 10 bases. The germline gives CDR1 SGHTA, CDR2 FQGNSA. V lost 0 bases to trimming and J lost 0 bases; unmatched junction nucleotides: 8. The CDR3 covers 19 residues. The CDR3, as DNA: TGTGCCAGCAGCTTAGCGAGGGGACAGGGGACCTACTCTGGAAACACCATATATTTT. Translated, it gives CASSLARGQGTYSGNTIYF.

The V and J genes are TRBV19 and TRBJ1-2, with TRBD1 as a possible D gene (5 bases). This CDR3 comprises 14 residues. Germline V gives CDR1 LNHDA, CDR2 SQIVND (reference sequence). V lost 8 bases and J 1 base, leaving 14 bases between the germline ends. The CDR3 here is CASEARQNNYGYTF. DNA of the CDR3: TGTGCCAGTGAGGCCCGACAGAATAACTATGGCTACACCTTC.

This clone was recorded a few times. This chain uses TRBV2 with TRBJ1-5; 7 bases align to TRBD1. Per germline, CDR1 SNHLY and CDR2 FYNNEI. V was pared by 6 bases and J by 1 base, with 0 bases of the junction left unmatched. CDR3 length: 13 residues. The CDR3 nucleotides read TGTGCCAGCAGGGGACAGAGCAATCAGCCCCAGCATTTT. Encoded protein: CASRGQSNQPQHF.

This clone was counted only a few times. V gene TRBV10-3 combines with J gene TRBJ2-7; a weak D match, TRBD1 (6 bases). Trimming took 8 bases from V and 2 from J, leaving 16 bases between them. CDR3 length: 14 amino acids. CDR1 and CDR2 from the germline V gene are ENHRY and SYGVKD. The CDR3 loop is CAIAVGQFAYEQYF. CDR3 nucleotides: TGTGCCATCGCCGTCGGACAGTTCGCCTACGAGCAGTACTTC.

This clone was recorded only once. The CDR3: CASATVGNTEAFF. DNA of the CDR3: TGTGCCAGTGCGACAGTCGGGAACACTGAAGCTTTCTTT. The chain combines TRBV6-5 with TRBJ1-1, with D possibly matching TRBD1 (5 bases). The CDR3 totals 13 residues. CDR1 MNHEY and CDR2 SVGAGI come from the germline V gene. V was pared by 9 bases and J by 1 base, with 12 bases between.

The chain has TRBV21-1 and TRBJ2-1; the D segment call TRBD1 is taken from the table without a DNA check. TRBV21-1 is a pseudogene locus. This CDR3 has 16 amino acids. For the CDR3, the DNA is TGTGCCAGCAGCAAAGGGCAAGGGACAGGGCACAATGAGCAGTTCTTC. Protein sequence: CASSKGQGTGHNEQFF.